The entry below gives a single TCR beta chain sequence along with its context. Its antigen is not known. No donor was unhealthy or non-Caucasian. The entry originates in a study of identical twins. Broader study findings: Alpha sequences that were out-of-frame and twin-shared showed an excess of low generation probability. Conclusions came from cross-sectional statistical analysis, not from following the same donors.

In TCRdb, the 5' RACE reads were re-called with MiXCR into one record per CDR3 protein. The sample holds approximately 630,000 distinct CDR3 sequences, less than 9% seen once. This sample also appeared in a second study, on yellow fever vaccine responses in identical twins. That work states: Twins' T cell vaccine responses reportedly looked partly convergent, partly personalized.

Sequencing used PBMCs. The origin of this receptor is a woman younger than 35 in good health.

The CDR3 loop is CSARDGGIGTDTQYF. The CDR3 DNA reads TGCAGTGCTAGAGATGGGGGGATTGGCACAGATACGCAGTATTTT. The J gene is TRBJ2-3, the V gene TRBV20-1; possibly TRBD2 for D (6 bases). Trimming removed 0 bases from V and 1 base from J, with 11 bases in between. The CDR3 consists of 15 residues. Germline V CDR1 and CDR2: DFQATT, SNEGSKA (reference sequence).